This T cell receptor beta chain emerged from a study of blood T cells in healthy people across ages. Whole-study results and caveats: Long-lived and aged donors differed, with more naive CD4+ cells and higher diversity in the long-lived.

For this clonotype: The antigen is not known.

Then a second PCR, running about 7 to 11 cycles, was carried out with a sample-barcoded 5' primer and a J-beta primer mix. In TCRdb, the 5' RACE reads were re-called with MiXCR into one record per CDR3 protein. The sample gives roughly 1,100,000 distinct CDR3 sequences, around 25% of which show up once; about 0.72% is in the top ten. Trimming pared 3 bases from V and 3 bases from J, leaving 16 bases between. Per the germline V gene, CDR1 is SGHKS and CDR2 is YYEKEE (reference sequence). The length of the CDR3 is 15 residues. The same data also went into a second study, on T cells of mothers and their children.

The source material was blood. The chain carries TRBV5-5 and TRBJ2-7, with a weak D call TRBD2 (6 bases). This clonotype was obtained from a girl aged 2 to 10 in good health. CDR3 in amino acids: CASSSPGRSRYEQYF. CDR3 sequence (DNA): TGTGCCAGCAGCTCGCCAGGGAGGTCTCGCTACGAGCAGTACTTC. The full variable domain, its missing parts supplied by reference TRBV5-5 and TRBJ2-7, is DAGVTQSPTHLIKTRGQQVTLRCSPISGHKSVSWYQQVLGQGPQFIFQYYEKEERGRGNFPDRFSARQFPNYSSELNVNALLLGDSALYLCASSSPGRSRYEQYFGPGTRLTVT.